This entry features one TCR beta chain sequence. Its matching antigen is unknown. V lost 2 bases, J lost 6 bases, and 12 bases lay in between. The CDR3 spans 14 residues. The germline gives CDR1 LGHNA, CDR2 YSLEER. This entry belongs to a study of CD8 T cells in ankylosing spondylitis. Findings of the study overall: Seven to nine highly homologous variants formed a TCR beta motif that appeared characteristic of ankylosing spondylitis blood. Reports of some motif variants in reactive arthritis synovial fluid and blood predate this one.

Libraries for TCR beta were made by quantitative 5'-RACE with molecular barcodes. TCRdb called the 5' RACE reads again in MiXCR, with one record for every CDR3 protein. The sample contains 500,000 to 650,000 distinct CDR3 sequences, about 5.4% of which appear only once. The source is a male donor with ankylosing spondylitis. The sequenced sample consisted of blood, either unsorted or a sorted T cell fraction (not recorded which). The rearrangement uses TRBV4-3 and TRBJ2-3; either TRBD1 or TRBD2 may supply D (5 bases each). The CDR3 DNA reads TGCGCCAGCAGCCAACGACAGAGGGCGGATACGCAGTATTTT. It yields the protein CASSQRQRADTQYF.